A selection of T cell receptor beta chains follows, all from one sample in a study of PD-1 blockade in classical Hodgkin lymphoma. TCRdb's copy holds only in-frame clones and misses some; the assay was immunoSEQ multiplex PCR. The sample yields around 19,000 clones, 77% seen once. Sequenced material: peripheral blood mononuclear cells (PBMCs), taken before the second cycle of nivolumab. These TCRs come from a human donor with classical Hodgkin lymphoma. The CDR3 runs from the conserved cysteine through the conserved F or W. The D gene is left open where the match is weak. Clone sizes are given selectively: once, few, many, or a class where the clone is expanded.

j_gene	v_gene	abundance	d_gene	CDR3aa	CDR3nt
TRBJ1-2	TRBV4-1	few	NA	CASSQDGGMGGYTF	TGCGCCAGCAGCCAAGACGGGGGGATGGGTGGCTACACCTTC
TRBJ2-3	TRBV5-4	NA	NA	CASSLSSKEGTQYF	TGTGCCAGCAGCTTGTCCTCGAAGGAGGGCACGCAGTATTTT
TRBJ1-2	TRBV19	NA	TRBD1	CASSQGQGEFYGYTF	TGTGCCAGTAGCCAGGGACAGGGCGAATTCTATGGCTACACCTTC
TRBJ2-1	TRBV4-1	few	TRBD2	CASSQAPTSFDEQFF	TGCGCCAGCAGCCAAGCCCCGACTAGCTTCGATGAGCAGTTCTTC
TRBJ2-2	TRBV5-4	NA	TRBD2	CASSAEAGFSTGELFF	TGTGCCAGCAGCGCCGAAGCGGGATTTTCCACCGGGGAGCTGTTTTTT
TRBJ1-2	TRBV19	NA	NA	CASRDRLHEGYTF	TGTGCCAGCAGGGACCGCTTGCATGAGGGCTACACCTTC
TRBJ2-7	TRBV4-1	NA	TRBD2	CASSQGPSGLADPGEQYF	TGCGCCAGCAGCCAAGGGCCCTCAGGACTAGCGGACCCGGGAGAGCAGTACTTC
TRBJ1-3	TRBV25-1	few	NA	CASSELSSGNTIYF	TGTGCCAGCAGTGAACTAAGCTCTGGAAACACCATATATTTT
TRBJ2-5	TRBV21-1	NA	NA	CASSNGETQYF	TGTGCCAGCAGCAATGGTGAGACCCAGTACTTC
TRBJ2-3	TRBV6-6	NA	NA	CASSSGGTDTQYF	TGTGCCAGCAGTTCGGGGGGCACAGATACGCAGTATTTT
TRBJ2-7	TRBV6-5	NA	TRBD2	CASSQSGVRLGEQYF	TGTGCCAGCAGTCAAAGCGGGGTGCGGCTGGGAGAGCAGTACTTC
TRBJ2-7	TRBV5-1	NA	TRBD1	CASSRDRVYEQYF	TGCGCCAGCAGCCGCGACAGGGTGTACGAGCAGTACTTC
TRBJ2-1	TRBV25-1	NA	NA	CASSDSDRNNEQFF	TGTGCCAGCAGTGACTCCGACAGAAACAATGAGCAGTTCTTC
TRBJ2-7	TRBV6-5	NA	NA	CASSPLAVSSYEQYF	TGTGCCAGCAGCCCTCTGGCGGTAAGCTCCTACGAGCAGTACTTC
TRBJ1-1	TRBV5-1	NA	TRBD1	CASSQGQDREAFF	TGCGCCAGCAGCCAAGGACAGGATAGAGAAGCTTTCTTT
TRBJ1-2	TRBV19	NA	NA	CASSFGPESGYTF	TGTGCCAGTAGTTTCGGGCCTGAGTCCGGCTACACCTTC
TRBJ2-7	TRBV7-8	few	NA	CASSLVGFRRNPYEQYF	TGTGCCAGCAGCTTAGTAGGATTTCGGCGGAACCCCTACGAGCAGTACTTC
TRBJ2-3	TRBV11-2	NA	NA	CASSGTLQDDTQYF	TGTGCCAGCAGCGGAACCCTACAGGACGATACGCAGTATTTT
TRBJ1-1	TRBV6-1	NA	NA	CASSERRPMGTEAFF	TGTGCCAGCAGTGAACGGCGCCCGATGGGCACTGAAGCTTTCTTT
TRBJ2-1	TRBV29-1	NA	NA	CSVGVSDYNEQFF	TGCAGCGTTGGGGTTAGCGATTACAATGAGCAGTTCTTC
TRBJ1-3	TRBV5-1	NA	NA	CASSLEGGNSGNTIYF	TGCGCCAGCAGCTTGGAGGGGGGCAACTCTGGAAACACCATATATTTT
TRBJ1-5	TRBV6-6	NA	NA	CASSYSSYQPQHF	TGTGCCAGCAGTTACTCAAGCTACCAGCCCCAGCATTTT
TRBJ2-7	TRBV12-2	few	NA	CASRARGGEQYF	TGTGCAAGTCGCGCCCGCGGGGGGGAGCAGTACTTC
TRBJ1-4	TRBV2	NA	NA	CASSEGAAPGNEKLFF	TGTGCCAGCAGTGAAGGGGCCGCACCCGGTAATGAAAAACTGTTTTTT
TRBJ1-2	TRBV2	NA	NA	CASSGQGEYGYTF	TGTGCCAGCAGCGGGCAGGGTGAATATGGCTACACCTTC
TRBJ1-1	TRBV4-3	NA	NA	CASSQGWVAGPEFHTEAFF	TGCGCCAGCAGCCAAGGTTGGGTGGCAGGTCCCGAGTTCCACACTGAAGCTTTCTTT
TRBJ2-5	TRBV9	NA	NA	CASSVALRGPGETQYF	TGTGCCAGCAGCGTGGCCCTCCGGGGCCCAGGGGAGACCCAGTACTTC
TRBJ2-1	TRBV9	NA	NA	CASSPLAGYEQFF	TGTGCCAGCAGCCCATTGGCCGGGTACGAGCAGTTCTTC
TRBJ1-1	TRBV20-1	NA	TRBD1	CRTGAATEAFF	TGCAGGACAGGGGCAGCCACTGAAGCTTTCTTT
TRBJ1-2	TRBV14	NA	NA	CASSQDPGGVYGYTF	TGTGCCAGCAGCCAAGATCCCGGTGGAGTCTATGGCTACACCTTC
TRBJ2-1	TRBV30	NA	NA	CAWSETGYNEQFF	TGTGCCTGGAGTGAGACGGGTTACAATGAGCAGTTCTTC
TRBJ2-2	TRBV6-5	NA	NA	CASSYSWTLNTGELFF	TGTGCCAGCAGTTACTCGTGGACTCTCAACACCGGGGAGCTGTTTTTT
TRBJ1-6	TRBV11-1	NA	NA	CASSLGTSFYNSPLHF	TGTGCCAGCAGCTTAGGAACCAGTTTTTATAATTCACCCCTCCACTTT
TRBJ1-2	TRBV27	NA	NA	CASNRSGGQYGYTF	TGTGCCAGCAACCGAAGTGGGGGCCAATATGGCTACACCTTC
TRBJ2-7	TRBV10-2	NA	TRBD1	CASSDPRGPYEQYF	TGCGCCAGCAGTGACCCCAGGGGGCCCTACGAGCAGTACTTC